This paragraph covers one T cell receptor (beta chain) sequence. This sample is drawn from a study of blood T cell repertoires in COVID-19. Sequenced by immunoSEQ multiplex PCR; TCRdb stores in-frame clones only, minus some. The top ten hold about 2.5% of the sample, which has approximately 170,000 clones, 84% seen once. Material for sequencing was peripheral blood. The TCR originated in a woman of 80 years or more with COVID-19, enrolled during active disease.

DNA of the CDR3: TGTGCCAGCGAGGGGGTAGCGGGGTACCAAGAGACCCAGTACTTC. It translates to CASEGVAGYQETQYF. The genes are TRBV21-1 and TRBJ2-5; the table names TRBD2, a call not compared with the DNA. TRBV21-1 is termed a pseudogene. The CDR3 length is 15 residues.